Below, 21 T cell receptor beta chains from the same sample are listed, as sequenced in a study of cytomegalovirus exposure and HLA in healthy donors. Both 60 Vbeta primers and 13 Jbeta primers went into the PCR. Assay used: immunoSEQ multiplex PCR; TCRdb lists only in-frame clones, some missing. The data hold under 150,000 clones, with 75% to 90% observed a single time. Sequencing was done on a sample of PBMCs. These receptors originate from a woman in her forties or fifties in good health and CMV-seropositive.

The chain employs TRBV6-5 and TRBJ2-7; 8 bases are a match to TRBD1. CDR1 and CDR2 (germline): MNHEY, SVGAGI. This CDR3 is built from 16 residues. After removal of 4 bases from V and 3 bases from J, the junction contained 11 bases not matched to a gene. In nucleotides, the CDR3 is TGTGCCAGCAGTTTTAGCTTTGGGACAGGCGGCTACGAGCAGTACTTC. Translating it yields CASSFSFGTGGYEQYF.

J is TRBJ2-5 and V is TRBV2; D not certain. The CDR3 loop spans 11 amino acids. Germline lookup yields CDR1 SNHLY and CDR2 FYNNEI. V lost 5 bases to trimming and J lost 2 bases, with 3 bases between them. The CDR3 DNA reads TGTGCCAGCAGTCGTCAAGAGACCCAGTACTTC. Its protein is CASSRQETQYF.

This clone was counted between two and nine times. At one end, the junction sequence differs from germline, possibly due to a read error. The chain recombines TRBV6-1 with TRBJ1-5, with 11 bases aligning to TRBD1. The CDR3 is 14 amino acids. Germline V gene data show CDR1 as MNHNS and CDR2 as SASEGT. The CDR3 coding sequence is TGTGCCAGCAGTAGGACAGGGGGCAAACAGCCCCAGCATTTT. It encodes CASSRTGGKQPQHF.

V gene TRBV6-6 combines with J gene TRBJ1-6; 10 nucleotides agree with TRBD1. The junction had 6 bases not matched to a gene; V was cut back by 6 bases and J by 7 bases. This CDR3 has 15 amino acids. Germline assignment: CDR1 MNHNY and CDR2 SVGAGI (reference sequence). The CDR3 loop reads CASRGGTGENSPLHF. In nucleotides, the CDR3 is TGTGCCAGCAGGGGCGGGACAGGGGAAAATTCACCCCTCCACTTT.

V is TRBV29-1 and J is TRBJ1-6, with TRBD1 identical over 8 bases. J lost 5 bases, V lost 6 bases, and 15 bases had no gene match. From germline, CDR1 is SQVTM and CDR2 ANQGSEA. This CDR3 has 17 amino acids. CDR3 DNA sequence: TGCAGCGTCCTCAGGGGGCTCGGGTCGCGGAATAATTCACCCCTCCACTTT. Its protein product is CSVLRGLGSRNNSPLHF.

J is TRBJ2-7 and V is TRBV2, with a weak D call TRBD1 (6 bases). Between the trimmed V and J ends, which lost 6 bases and 0 bases, there was a span of 18 bases. The CDR3 covers 16 residues. Germline V gene lookup returns CDR1 SNHLY and CDR2 FYNNEI. The CDR3 coding sequence is TGTGCCAGCAGACAGAATTTCGGGACAAGCTCCTACGAGCAGTACTTC. Translation: CASRQNFGTSSYEQYF.

This clone was counted a few times. J is TRBJ2-7 and V is TRBV28; 11 nucleotides line up with TRBD1. This CDR3 contains 15 residues. V gave up 11 bases and J gave up 0 bases; unmatched junction bases: 9. Germline assignment: CDR1 MDHEN and CDR2 SYDVKM. The chain's CDR3 is CASGGQGVGSYEQYF. Here the CDR3 DNA reads TGTGCCTCGGGGGGACAGGGGGTGGGCTCCTACGAGCAGTACTTC.

The chain is built from TRBV11-3 and TRBJ2-4, with 8 bases that match TRBD2. The J segment lost 1 base and the V segment lost 5 bases, leaving 7 bases of the junction unmatched. This CDR3 has 16 residues. The V gene's germline CDR1 is SGHNT and CDR2 YENEEA. The CDR3 spells CASSRSRGGAKNIQYF. CDR3 sequence (DNA): TGTGCCAGCAGCCGAAGCCGGGGGGGGGCCAAAAACATTCAGTACTTC.

This chain connects TRBV11-1 to TRBJ2-5, with TRBD2 matching 13 bases. The length of the CDR3 is 19 residues. Per germline, CDR1 SGHAT and CDR2 FQDESV (reference sequence). Germline trimming cut 1 base from V and 2 bases from J; bases unmatched to any gene: 10. Here the CDR3 DNA reads TGTGCCAGCAGCTTAGGCTGGACTAGCGGGAGAGAGCCGCAAGAGACCCAGTACTTC. Amino acid sequence: CASSLGWTSGREPQETQYF.

The gene calls are TRBV19 and TRBJ2-1, with D uncertain. The V end lost 3 bases, the J end lost 1 base, and 10 bases lay between the germline ends. Germline-derived CDR1 and CDR2 are LNHDA and SQIVND (reference sequence). The CDR3 runs 15 residues. The CDR3 nucleotides read TGTGCCAGTAGTATGGCGGTCCTTTCCTACAATGAGCAGTTCTTC. Translating it yields CASSMAVLSYNEQFF.

This rearrangement joins TRBV10-3 to TRBJ2-5; TRBD2 is a possible D gene (6 bases). The J call may be mistaken, given a closer DNA end match to TRBJ2-7. The germline CDR1 and CDR2 sequences are ENHRY and SYGVKD. The CDR3 consists of 14 residues. The CDR3 DNA follows: TGTGCCATCAGTGAGGCGGGGAATTACTACGAGCAGTACTTC. This gives the protein CAISEAGNYYEQYF.

The V and J genes are TRBV7-3 and TRBJ2-4; 7 bases are a match to TRBD1. CDR1 SGHTA and CDR2 FQGTGA come from the germline V gene. The CDR3 runs to 18 residues. V shed 2 bases and J 0 bases; nucleotides not matched to a gene: 10. The CDR3 spells CASSLRTGPSLAKNIQYF. The CDR3 nucleotides read TGTGCCAGCAGCTTACGGACAGGACCTAGCCTAGCCAAAAACATTCAGTACTTC.

V is TRBV7-9 and J is TRBJ2-2, with D maybe TRBD2 (5 bases). Between the trimmed V and J ends, which lost 5 bases and 5 bases, there was a span of 15 bases. The CDR3 totals 15 residues. Germline CDR1 and CDR2: SEHNR and FQNEAQ (reference sequence). The CDR3 region has the DNA TGTGCCAGCAGCGGAAGGAGGAGGAAGACCGGGGAGCTGTTTTTT. It is translated as CASSGRRRKTGELFF.

The chain joins TRBV9 to TRBJ2-3; 16 bases map to TRBD2. With 4 bases clipped from V and 4 bases from J, the junction kept 9 bases outside the gene matches. CDR1 SGDLS and CDR2 YYNGEE come from the germline V gene. This CDR3 is 18 amino acids long. CDR3 DNA sequence: TGTGCCAGCAGCTCGGGACTAGCGGGAGGGCCAAGGGCAGATACGCAGTATTTT. This translates into CASSSGLAGGPRADTQYF.

This rearrangement joins TRBV9 to TRBJ2-1, with TRBD2 identical over 9 bases. This CDR3 region has 16 residues. Unmatched junction bases numbered 8, after V lost 0 bases and J lost 7 bases. Germline values: CDR1 SGDLS, CDR2 YYNGEE. CDR3 DNA sequence: TGTGCCAGCAGCGTAGTCGGTAGCGGGGGTGGAAATGAGCAGTTCTTC. Translated: CASSVVGSGGGNEQFF.

This clone was recorded only once. J is TRBJ1-4 and V is TRBV5-4; D is perhaps TRBD1 (6 bases). Trimming removed 2 bases at V and 5 bases at J, with 10 bases between. The CDR3 runs to 14 residues. Germline V gene lookup returns CDR1 SGHNT and CDR2 YYREEE (reference sequence). The CDR3 DNA follows: TGTGCCAGCAGCTTAGGACAGAAAAATGAAAAACTGTTTTTT. Protein sequence: CASSLGQKNEKLFF.

V usage is TRBV2 and J usage is TRBJ1-4, with a weak D call TRBD1 (6 bases). Between the trimmed V and J ends, which lost 6 bases and 14 bases, there was a span of 16 bases. Germline lookup yields CDR1 SNHLY and CDR2 FYNNEI. The CDR3 length is 12 residues. The CDR3 reads CASRSGVWGLFF. The CDR3 DNA follows: TGTGCCAGCAGGTCAGGGGTATGGGGGCTGTTTTTT.

This sequence joins TRBV6-5 and TRBJ1-2, with D uncertain. There are 13 residues in the CDR3. Germline CDR1 MNHEY, CDR2 SVGAGI. Deletions cut 3 bases from V and 1 base from J, with 6 bases between. This CDR3 is CASSYTYNYGYTF. CDR3 coding DNA: TGTGCCAGCAGTTATACTTATAACTATGGCTACACCTTC.

As regards this clone: Other DNA sequences in this sample translate to the same CDR3. The genes are TRBV18 and TRBJ1-3; D possibly corresponds to TRBD1 (6 bases). Deletions cut 3 bases from V and 1 base from J, with 10 bases between. Germline CDR1 is KGHSH and CDR2 is LQKENI. The CDR3 contains 15 residues. This CDR3 is CASSPRTVSGNTIYF. CDR3 DNA: TGTGCCAGCTCACCGCGGACAGTTTCTGGAAACACCATATATTTT.

V and J are TRBV28 and TRBJ1-4; TRBD1 aligns across 8 bases. Germline lookup yields CDR1 MDHEN and CDR2 SYDVKM. This CDR3 has 15 amino acids. The ends lost 5 bases at V and 5 bases at J; junction bases unmatched: 7. The CDR3 protein is CASSPMGQANEKLFF. In DNA form, the CDR3 reads TGTGCCAGCAGTCCGATGGGACAGGCAAATGAAAAACTGTTTTTT.

The chain couples TRBV30 to TRBJ1-2, with TRBD1 matching 8 bases. Unmatched junction bases numbered 3, after V lost 2 bases and J lost 4 bases. This CDR3 is 13 amino acids long. CDR1 and CDR2 from the germline V gene are GTSNPN and SVGIG (reference sequence). CDR3 loop: CAWSRDRPYGYTF. The CDR3 region has the DNA TGTGCCTGGAGTCGGGACAGGCCCTATGGCTACACCTTC. Using reference TRBV30 and TRBJ1-2 for the parts outside the CDR3, the full variable domain is SQTIHQWPATLVQPVGSPLSLECTVEGTSNPNLYWYRQAAGRGLQLLFYSVGIGQISSEVPQNLSASRPQDRQFILSSKKLLLSDSGFYLCAWSRDRPYGYTFGSGTRLTVV.